The rows below give T cell receptor beta chains drawn from one sample of a study of blood T cell repertoires in COVID-19. Some clones are missing from TCRdb's copy, which holds only in-frame ones; the method was immunoSEQ multiplex PCR. The sample records 150,000 or so clones, 82% being singletons. The sequenced material came from peripheral blood. Receptors were obtained from a woman aged 35 to 49 with COVID-19, enrolled during active disease. Each CDR3 is given with its conserved first and last residue. Each record gives: clone size, V gene, J gene, CDR3 protein. Size is stated for part of the rows, as once, few or many counts, or as a class when the clone is expanded.

clone size: .
V gene: TRBV24-1
J gene: TRBJ2-1
CDR3 protein: CATSDRTGGPSNEQFF

clone size: .
V gene: TRBV12-1
J gene: TRBJ1-1
CDR3 protein: CASSLSEDTQKNMNTEAFF

clone size: .
V gene: TRBV4-1
J gene: TRBJ1-2
CDR3 protein: CASSQPLQGARIGYTF

clone size: .
V gene: TRBV7-9
J gene: TRBJ2-1
CDR3 protein: CASHPSGRGFEQFF

clone size: .
V gene: TRBV6-5
J gene: TRBJ2-7
CDR3 protein: CASSTNRGQNEQYF

clone size: few
V gene: TRBV7-2
J gene: TRBJ1-5
CDR3 protein: CASSHATGVQPQHF

clone size: .
V gene: TRBV11-2
J gene: TRBJ1-1
CDR3 protein: CASSSAAVGSTEAFF

clone size: .
V gene: TRBV27
J gene: TRBJ2-5
CDR3 protein: CASSLSSGFETQYF

clone size: .
V gene: TRBV29-1
J gene: TRBJ2-5
CDR3 protein: CSVAPPQLTSGRGGSETQYF

clone size: .
V gene: TRBV28
J gene: TRBJ2-1
CDR3 protein: CASSPLGGGSFNEQFF

clone size: .
V gene: TRBV30
J gene: TRBJ1-2
CDR3 protein: CAWSASGFYGYTF

clone size: .
V gene: TRBV7-3
J gene: TRBJ2-5
CDR3 protein: CASSLAGGPLETQYF

clone size: .
V gene: TRBV7-9
J gene: TRBJ1-2
CDR3 protein: CASSRQGLVKGYTF

clone size: .
V gene: TRBV12-3/TRBV12-4
J gene: TRBJ2-2
CDR3 protein: CASTRDTGELFF

clone size: .
V gene: TRBV5-1
J gene: TRBJ2-6
CDR3 protein: CASSSPGQGSWHGSGANVLTF

clone size: .
V gene: TRBV11-3
J gene: TRBJ2-3
CDR3 protein: CASSFTSSADTQYF

clone size: few
V gene: TRBV29-1
J gene: TRBJ2-5
CDR3 protein: CSVVGAGRRETQYF

clone size: .
V gene: TRBV3-1/TRBV3-2
J gene: TRBJ2-3
CDR3 protein: CASSHGTSGYTDTQYF

clone size: once
V gene: TRBV11-1
J gene: TRBJ1-3
CDR3 protein: CASSLLGNTIYF

clone size: .
V gene: TRBV7-3
J gene: TRBJ2-5
CDR3 protein: CASSLWGGETQYF

clone size: .
V gene: TRBV27
J gene: TRBJ2-3
CDR3 protein: CASGGGIRTDTQYF

clone size: .
V gene: TRBV6-2/TRBV6-3
J gene: TRBJ2-1
CDR3 protein: CASSYSASGADEQFF

clone size: once
V gene: TRBV7-9
J gene: TRBJ1-2
CDR3 protein: CASSLDLGGGYTF

clone size: once
V gene: TRBV6-1
J gene: TRBJ1-2
CDR3 protein: CASSEAMGARGYTF

clone size: .
V gene: TRBV13
J gene: TRBJ2-7
CDR3 protein: CASSLRVSYEQYF

clone size: .
V gene: TRBV2
J gene: TRBJ2-1
CDR3 protein: CASSGGTSGPLAQFF

clone size: .
V gene: TRBV19
J gene: TRBJ2-7
CDR3 protein: CASSIVNSQREQYF

clone size: .
V gene: TRBV5-1
J gene: TRBJ2-2
CDR3 protein: CASSLAGDYTGELFF

clone size: .
V gene: TRBV7-3
J gene: TRBJ1-1
CDR3 protein: CASSLGQGAEAFF

clone size: .
V gene: TRBV2
J gene: TRBJ2-5
CDR3 protein: CASHETRQQETQYF

clone size: .
V gene: TRBV9
J gene: TRBJ2-2
CDR3 protein: CASSGAGTSGVNTGELFF

clone size: .
V gene: TRBV5-5
J gene: TRBJ2-3
CDR3 protein: CASSLKSFSDTQYF

clone size: .
V gene: TRBV5-6
J gene: TRBJ1-3
CDR3 protein: CASSWTGLNTIYF

clone size: once
V gene: TRBV7-3
J gene: TRBJ2-3
CDR3 protein: CASSLSSSNTDTQYF

clone size: .
V gene: TRBV30
J gene: TRBJ2-7
CDR3 protein: CAWRSPGGRVNEQYF

clone size: .
V gene: TRBV6-5
J gene: TRBJ2-1
CDR3 protein: CASRKPGLMPFF

clone size: .
V gene: TRBV7-9
J gene: TRBJ1-3
CDR3 protein: CASSPSGNTIYF

clone size: .
V gene: TRBV9
J gene: TRBJ1-2
CDR3 protein: CASSVEGVTGYTF

clone size: .
V gene: TRBV19
J gene: TRBJ2-3
CDR3 protein: CASSMGLTDTQYF

clone size: .
V gene: TRBV6-5
J gene: TRBJ1-2
CDR3 protein: CASSYRGGDGYTF

clone size: .
V gene: TRBV5-4
J gene: TRBJ2-2
CDR3 protein: CASSRTGNTGELFF

clone size: few
V gene: TRBV2
J gene: TRBJ2-5
CDR3 protein: CASRNIGASGTQYF